The sequence of this TCR beta chain was determined in a study of T-cell memory formation after mild COVID-19. Study results and limitations: That cross-reactive memory joined was suggested by some responding clones appearing in pre-infection memory.

TCRdb reprocessed the 5' RACE reads with MiXCR, giving one entry per CDR3 protein. The profile shows around 340,000 distinct CDR3 sequences, approximately 15% of them singletons. The V end was cut by 4 bases, the J end by 0 bases, with 12 bases between. Germline V lookup: CDR1 SGHTA, CDR2 FQGNSA. This CDR3 has 15 residues. Note on this clonotype: The antigen is not known.

The TCR sequence derives from a man aged 18 to 30 who had mild COVID-19 (a few samples of this study predate the infection). Cell type and time point are not known. The V and J genes are TRBV7-2 and TRBJ1-1, with D uncertain. Sequenced material: PBMCs or a T cell subset sorted from them (not recorded which). This CDR3 is CASSWTLFMNTEAFF. CDR3 coding DNA: TGTGCCAGCAGCTGGACCCTGTTCATGAACACTGAAGCTTTCTTT. Combining the CDR3 with reference TRBV7-2 and TRBJ1-1 gives the whole variable domain GAGVSQSPSNKVTEKGKDVELRCDPISGHTALYWYRQSLGQGLEFLIYFQGNSAPDKSGLPSDRFSAERTGGSVSTLTIQRTQQEDSAVYLCASSWTLFMNTEAFFGQGTRLTVV.